This T cell receptor (beta chain) was sequenced in a study of post-analysis software for immune sequencing data. Turning to the study itself: Patients had relapsing-remitting, secondary progressive or progressive-relapsing multiple sclerosis; some lacked subtype.

Remarks on this clonotype: Its antigen remains unknown.

General study points: Five TRBV segments, including TRBV5-6, TRBV5-1 and TRBV20-1, were more frequent in patients than controls. Same-batch samples co-clustered strongly by F measure. Multiple sclerosis patients had significantly lower normalized Chao1 diversity than controls.

Germline lookup yields CDR1 DFQATT and CDR2 SNEGSKA (reference sequence). The CDR3 is 13 amino acids. Trimming cost V 6 bases and J 4 bases; bases outside gene matches: 7. Carried by the TCR beta cDNA libraries were unique molecular identifiers. With roughly 1 to 10 million T cells as the source, a few hundred thousand cDNA molecules resulted. A single record per CDR3 protein comes from TCRdb applying MiXCR to the PCR reads. This sample carries roughly 600,000 distinct CDR3 sequences, roughly 46% of them seen once, and the ten largest clones take around 1.7%. The sequencing sample was made of blood. The rearrangement joins TRBV20-1 to TRBJ1-1; 8 nucleotides line up with TRBD1. This clonotype originated in a girl aged 10 to 17 with multiple sclerosis. In nucleotides, the CDR3 is TGCAGTGCAACAAGGACAGGGAGCACTGAAGCTTTCTTT. Encoded protein: CSATRTGSTEAFF.